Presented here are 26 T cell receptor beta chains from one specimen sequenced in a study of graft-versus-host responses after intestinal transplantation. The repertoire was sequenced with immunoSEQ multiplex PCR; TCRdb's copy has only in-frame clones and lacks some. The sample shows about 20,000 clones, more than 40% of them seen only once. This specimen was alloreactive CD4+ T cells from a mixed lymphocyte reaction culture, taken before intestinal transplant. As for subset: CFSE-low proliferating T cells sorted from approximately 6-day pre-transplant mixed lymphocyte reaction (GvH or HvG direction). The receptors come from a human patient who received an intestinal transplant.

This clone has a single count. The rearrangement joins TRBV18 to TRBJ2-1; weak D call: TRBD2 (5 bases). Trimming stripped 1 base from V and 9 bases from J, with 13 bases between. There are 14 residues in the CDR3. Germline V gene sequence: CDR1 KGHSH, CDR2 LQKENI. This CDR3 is CASSPRVPAGEQFF. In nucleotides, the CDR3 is TGTGCCAGCTCACCACGTGTGCCCGCGGGTGAGCAGTTCTTC.

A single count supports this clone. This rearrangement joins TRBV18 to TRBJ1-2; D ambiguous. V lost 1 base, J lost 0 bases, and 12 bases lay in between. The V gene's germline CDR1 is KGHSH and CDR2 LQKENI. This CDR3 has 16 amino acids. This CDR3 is CASSPLSGSANYGYTF. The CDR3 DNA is TGTGCCAGCTCACCACTTTCTGGCAGTGCTAACTATGGCTACACCTTC.

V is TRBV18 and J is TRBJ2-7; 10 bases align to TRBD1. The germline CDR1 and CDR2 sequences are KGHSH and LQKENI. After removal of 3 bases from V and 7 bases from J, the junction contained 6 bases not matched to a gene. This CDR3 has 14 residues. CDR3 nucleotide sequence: TGTGCCAGCTCACCGGGGACAGGGGCGAGAGAGCAGTACTTC. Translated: CASSPGTGAREQYF.

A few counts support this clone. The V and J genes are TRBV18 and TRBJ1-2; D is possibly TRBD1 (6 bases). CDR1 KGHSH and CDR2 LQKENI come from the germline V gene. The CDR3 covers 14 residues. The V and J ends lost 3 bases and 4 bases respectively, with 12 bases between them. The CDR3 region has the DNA TGTGCCAGCTCACCGGGGACACCCGGCTATGGCTACACCTTC. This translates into CASSPGTPGYGYTF.

CDR3 DNA sequence: TGTGCCATCAGTGGTGGGGCAGGAGCTGTAGGCACTGAAGCTTTCTTT. This codes for CAISGGAGAVGTEAFF. The V gene is TRBV10-3, the J gene TRBJ1-1; tentative D call: TRBD1 (5 bases). The germline V gene encodes CDR1 ENHRY and CDR2 SYGVKD. CDR3 size: 16 residues. The V end was cut by 4 bases, the J end by 4 bases, with 19 bases between.

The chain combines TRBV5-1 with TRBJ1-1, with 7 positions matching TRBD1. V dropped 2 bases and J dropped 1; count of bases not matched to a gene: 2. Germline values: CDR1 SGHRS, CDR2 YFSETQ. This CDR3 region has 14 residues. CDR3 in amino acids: CASSLNRGNTEAFF. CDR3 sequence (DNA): TGCGCCAGCAGCTTAAACAGGGGGAACACTGAAGCTTTCTTT.

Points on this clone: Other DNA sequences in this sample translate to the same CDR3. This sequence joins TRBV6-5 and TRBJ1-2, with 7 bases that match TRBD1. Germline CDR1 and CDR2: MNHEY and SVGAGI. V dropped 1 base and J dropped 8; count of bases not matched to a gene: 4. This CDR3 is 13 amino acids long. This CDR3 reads CASSYLTGRGYTF. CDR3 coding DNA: TGTGCCAGCAGTTACTTGACAGGGAGGGGCTACACCTTC.

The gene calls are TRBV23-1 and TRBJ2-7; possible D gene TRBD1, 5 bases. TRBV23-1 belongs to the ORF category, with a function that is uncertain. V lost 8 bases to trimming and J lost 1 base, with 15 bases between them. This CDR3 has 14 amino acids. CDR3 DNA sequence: TGCGCCAGCCCCTCGTACAGGAGATCCTACGAGCAGTACTTC. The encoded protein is CASPSYRRSYEQYF.

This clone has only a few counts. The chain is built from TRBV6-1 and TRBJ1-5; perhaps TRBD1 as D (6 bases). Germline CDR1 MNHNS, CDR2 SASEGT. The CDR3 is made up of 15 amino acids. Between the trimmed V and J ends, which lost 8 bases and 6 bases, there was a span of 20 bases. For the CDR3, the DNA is TGTGCCAGCGGGGAACGGGGGGCGAACAGTCAGCCCCAGCATTTT. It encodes CASGERGANSQPQHF.

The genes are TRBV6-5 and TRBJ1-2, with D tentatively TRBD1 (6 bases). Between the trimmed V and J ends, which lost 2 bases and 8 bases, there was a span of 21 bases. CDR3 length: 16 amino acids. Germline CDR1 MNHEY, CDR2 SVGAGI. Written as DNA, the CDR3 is TGTGCCAGCAGTTACCGCAAAAGTTTACAGGGTCTGGGCTACACCTTC. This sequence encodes CASSYRKSLQGLGYTF.

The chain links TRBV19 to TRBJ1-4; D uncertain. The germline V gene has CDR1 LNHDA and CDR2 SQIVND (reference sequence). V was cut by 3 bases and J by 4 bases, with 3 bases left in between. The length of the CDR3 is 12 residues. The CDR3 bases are TGTGCCAGTAGTATGAGTAATGAAAAACTGTTTTTT. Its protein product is CASSMSNEKLFF.

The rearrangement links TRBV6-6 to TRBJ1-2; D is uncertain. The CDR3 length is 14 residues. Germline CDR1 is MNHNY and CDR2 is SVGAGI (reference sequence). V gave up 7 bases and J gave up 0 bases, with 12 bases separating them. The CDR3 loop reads CASTLTTANYGYTF. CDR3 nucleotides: TGTGCCAGCACCCTCACCACAGCTAACTATGGCTACACCTTC.

The CDR3 DNA reads TGTGCCAGCAGCGACCCGGGGTACAATGAGCAGTTCTTC. Its protein product is CASSDPGYNEQFF. The chain is built from TRBV11-2 and TRBJ2-1; possible D gene TRBD2, 5 bases. This CDR3 has 13 amino acids. The V end lost 5 bases, the J end lost 4 bases, and 9 bases lay between the germline ends. Per the germline V gene, CDR1 is SGHAT and CDR2 is FQNNGV.

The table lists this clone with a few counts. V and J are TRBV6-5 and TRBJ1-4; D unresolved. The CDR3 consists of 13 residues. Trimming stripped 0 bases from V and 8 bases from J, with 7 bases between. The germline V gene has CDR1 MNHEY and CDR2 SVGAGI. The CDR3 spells CASSYSSAEKLFF. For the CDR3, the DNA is TGTGCCAGCAGTTACTCGAGCGCCGAAAAACTGTTTTTT.

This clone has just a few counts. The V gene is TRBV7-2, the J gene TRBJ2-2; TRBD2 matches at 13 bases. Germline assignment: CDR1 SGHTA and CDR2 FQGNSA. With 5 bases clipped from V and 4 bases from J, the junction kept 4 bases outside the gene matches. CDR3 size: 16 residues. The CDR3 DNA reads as TGTGCCAGCAGCCTACTAGCGGGGGGGGTCACCGGGGAGCTGTTTTTT. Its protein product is CASSLLAGGVTGELFF.

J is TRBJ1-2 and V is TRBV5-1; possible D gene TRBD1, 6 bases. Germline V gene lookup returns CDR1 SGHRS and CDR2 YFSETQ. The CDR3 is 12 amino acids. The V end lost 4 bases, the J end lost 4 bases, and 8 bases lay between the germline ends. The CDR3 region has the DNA TGCGCCAGCAGCCCGGACAGCTATGGCTACACCTTC. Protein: CASSPDSYGYTF.

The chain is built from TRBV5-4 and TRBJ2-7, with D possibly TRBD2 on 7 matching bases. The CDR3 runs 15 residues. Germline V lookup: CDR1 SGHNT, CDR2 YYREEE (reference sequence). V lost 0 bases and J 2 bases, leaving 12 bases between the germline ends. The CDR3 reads CASSLGGGAAYEQYF. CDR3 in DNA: TGTGCCAGCAGCTTGGGGGGGGGCGCCGCCTACGAGCAGTACTTC.

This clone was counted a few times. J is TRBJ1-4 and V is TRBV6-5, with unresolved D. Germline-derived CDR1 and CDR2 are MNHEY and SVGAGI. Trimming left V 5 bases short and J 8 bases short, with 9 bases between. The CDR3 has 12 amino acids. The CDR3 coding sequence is TGTGCCAGCAGTGAGCTAAGAGAAAAACTGTTTTTT. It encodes CASSELREKLFF.

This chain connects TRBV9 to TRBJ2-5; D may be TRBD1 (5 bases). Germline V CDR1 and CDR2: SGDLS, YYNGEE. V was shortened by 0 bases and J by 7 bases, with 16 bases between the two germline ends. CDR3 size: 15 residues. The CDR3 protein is CASSVARQGFGTQYF. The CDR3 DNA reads TGTGCCAGCAGCGTAGCTAGGCAGGGCTTTGGGACCCAGTACTTC.

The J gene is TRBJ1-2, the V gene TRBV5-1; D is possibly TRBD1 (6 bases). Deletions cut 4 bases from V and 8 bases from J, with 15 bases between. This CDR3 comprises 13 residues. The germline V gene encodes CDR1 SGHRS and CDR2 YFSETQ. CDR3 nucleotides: TGCGCCAGCAGCCCATACAGGGATCAGGGCTACACCTTC. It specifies CASSPYRDQGYTF. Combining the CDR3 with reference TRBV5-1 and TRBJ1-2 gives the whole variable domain KAGVTQTPRYLIKTRGQQVTLSCSPISGHRSVSWYQQTPGQGLQFLFEYFSETQRNKGNFPGRFSGRQFSNSRSEMNVSTLELGDSALYLCASSPYRDQGYTFGSGTRLTVV.

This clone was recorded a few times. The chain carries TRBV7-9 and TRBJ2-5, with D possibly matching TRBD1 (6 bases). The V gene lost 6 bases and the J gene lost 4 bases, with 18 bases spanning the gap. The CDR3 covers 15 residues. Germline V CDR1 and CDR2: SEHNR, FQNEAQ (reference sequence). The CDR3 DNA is TGTGCCAGCAGAGGGGGTTCCTTGCCTCGAGAGACCCAGTACTTC. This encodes CASRGGSLPRETQYF.

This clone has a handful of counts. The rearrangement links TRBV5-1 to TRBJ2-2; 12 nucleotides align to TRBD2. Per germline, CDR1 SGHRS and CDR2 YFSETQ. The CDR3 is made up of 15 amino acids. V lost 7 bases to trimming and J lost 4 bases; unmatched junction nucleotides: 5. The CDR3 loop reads CASSSGGALTGELFF. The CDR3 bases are TGCGCCAGCTCTAGCGGGGGGGCCCTCACCGGGGAGCTGTTTTTT.

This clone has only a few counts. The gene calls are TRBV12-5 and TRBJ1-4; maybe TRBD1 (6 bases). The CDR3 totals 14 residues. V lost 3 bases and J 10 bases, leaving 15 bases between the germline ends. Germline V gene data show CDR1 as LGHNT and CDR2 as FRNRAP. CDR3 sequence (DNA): TGTGCTAGTGGTTTCCCCGACAGGTTTGCAAAACTGTTTTTT. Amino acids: CASGFPDRFAKLFF.

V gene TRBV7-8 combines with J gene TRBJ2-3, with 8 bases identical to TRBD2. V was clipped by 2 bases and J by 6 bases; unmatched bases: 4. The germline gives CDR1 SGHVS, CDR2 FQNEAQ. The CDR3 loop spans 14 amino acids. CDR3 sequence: CASSLRPGGDTQYF. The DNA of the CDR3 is TGTGCCAGCAGCTTAAGGCCGGGGGGGGATACGCAGTATTTT.

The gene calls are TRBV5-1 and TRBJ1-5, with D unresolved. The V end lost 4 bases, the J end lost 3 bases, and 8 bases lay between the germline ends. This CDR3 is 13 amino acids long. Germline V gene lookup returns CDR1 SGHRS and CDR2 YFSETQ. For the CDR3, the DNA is TGCGCCAGCAGCCTGGGAGTCAATCAGCCCCAGCATTTT. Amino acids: CASSLGVNQPQHF.

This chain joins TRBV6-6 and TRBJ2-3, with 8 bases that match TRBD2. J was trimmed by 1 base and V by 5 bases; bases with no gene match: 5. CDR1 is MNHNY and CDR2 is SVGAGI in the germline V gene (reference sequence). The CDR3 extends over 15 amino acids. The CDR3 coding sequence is TGTGCCAGCAGTATCTATAGCGGGGGCACAGATACGCAGTATTTT. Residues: CASSIYSGGTDTQYF.